This TCR beta chain was identified in a study of OX40 agonist ivuxolimab in advanced cancers. Study-level information: Patients assigned to dose escalation were diagnosed with hepatocellular carcinoma, melanoma, renal cell or head and neck cancer.

The protocol was immunoSEQ multiplex PCR, while the TCRdb copy is restricted to in-frame clones and leaves out a portion. The sample has more than 95,000 clones, 80% to 90% seen once. The source of this sequence is an adult with an advanced solid tumor such as melanoma, head and neck, liver or kidney cancer. The source was CD4+ or CD8+ T cells sorted from blood, collected in a trial of the OX40 agonist ivuxolimab.

The CDR3: CASSESHSGRNTEAFF. CDR3 sequence (DNA): TGCGCCAGCAGTGAGTCGCATTCGGGGCGGAACACTGAAGCTTTCTTT. This chain uses TRBV10-2 with TRBJ1-1; the D gene is possibly TRBD1 (5 bases). Germline CDR1 reads WSHSY; CDR2 reads SAAADI. Trimming removed 0 bases from V and 1 base from J, with 12 bases in between. The CDR3 is 16 residues long.